This TCR beta chain was sequenced in a study of response to subunit inactivated influenza vaccine. Points from the study as a whole: The authors suggested that few new T cells are recruited per seasonal influenza vaccination.

Of note for this clonotype: Its specificity is unknown.

TCRdb itself ran the RT-PCR reads through MiXCR, one entry per CDR3 protein. The profile shows 860,000 or so distinct CDR3 sequences, about 20% of them singletons. The CDR3 runs to 15 residues. The V end was cut by 3 bases, the J end by 5 bases, with 17 bases between. The germline V gene has CDR1 DFQATT and CDR2 SNEGSKA (reference sequence). The V call is TRBV20-1, the J call TRBJ2-1, with a possible D match to TRBD2 (5 bases). The input for sequencing was PBMCs from blood, taken 4 to 6 days after vaccination. This TCR came from a man aged 45-60 years who received an inactivated influenza vaccine. The CDR3 protein is CSASYPGGRHNEQFF. CDR3 DNA sequence: TGCAGTGCTAGTTATCCCGGAGGTAGGCACAATGAGCAGTTCTTC.